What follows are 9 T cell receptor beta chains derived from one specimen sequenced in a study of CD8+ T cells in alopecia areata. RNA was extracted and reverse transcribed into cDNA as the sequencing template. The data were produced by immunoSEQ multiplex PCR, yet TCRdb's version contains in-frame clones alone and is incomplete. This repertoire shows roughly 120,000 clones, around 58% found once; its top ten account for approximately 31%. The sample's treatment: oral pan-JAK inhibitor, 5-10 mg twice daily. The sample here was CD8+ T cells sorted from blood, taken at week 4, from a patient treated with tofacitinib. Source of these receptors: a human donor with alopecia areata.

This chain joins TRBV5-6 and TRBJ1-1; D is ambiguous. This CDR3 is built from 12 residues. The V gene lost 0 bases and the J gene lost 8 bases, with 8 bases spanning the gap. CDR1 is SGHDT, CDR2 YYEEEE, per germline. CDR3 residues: CASSLVLGEAFF. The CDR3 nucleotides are TGTGCCAGCAGCTTGGTTTTGGGCGAAGCTTTCTTT.

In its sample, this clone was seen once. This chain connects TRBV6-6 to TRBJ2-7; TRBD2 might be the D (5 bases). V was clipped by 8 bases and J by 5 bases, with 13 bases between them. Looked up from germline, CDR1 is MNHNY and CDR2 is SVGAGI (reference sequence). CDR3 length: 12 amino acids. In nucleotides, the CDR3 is TGTGCCAGCGGACCCTTTAGCGACGAGCAGTACTTC. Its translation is CASGPFSDEQYF.

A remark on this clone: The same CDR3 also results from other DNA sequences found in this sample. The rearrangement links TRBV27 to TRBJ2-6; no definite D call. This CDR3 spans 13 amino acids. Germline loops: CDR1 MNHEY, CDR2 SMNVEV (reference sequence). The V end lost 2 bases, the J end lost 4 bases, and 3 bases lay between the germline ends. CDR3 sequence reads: CASSLSGANVLTF. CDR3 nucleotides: TGTGCCAGCAGTTTAAGCGGGGCCAACGTCCTGACTTTC.

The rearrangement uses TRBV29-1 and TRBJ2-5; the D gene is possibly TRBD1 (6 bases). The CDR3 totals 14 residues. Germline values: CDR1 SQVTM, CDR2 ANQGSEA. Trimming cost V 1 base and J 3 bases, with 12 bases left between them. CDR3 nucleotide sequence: TGCAGCGTTGAAGTGTCGGACAGAGAAGAGACCCAGTACTTC. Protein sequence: CSVEVSDREETQYF.

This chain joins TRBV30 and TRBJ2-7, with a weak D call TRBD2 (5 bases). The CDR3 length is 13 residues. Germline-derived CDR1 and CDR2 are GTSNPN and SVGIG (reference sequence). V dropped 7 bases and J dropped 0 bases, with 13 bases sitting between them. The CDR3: CAFTADSSYEQYF. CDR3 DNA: TGTGCCTTCACAGCGGATAGCTCCTACGAGCAGTACTTC. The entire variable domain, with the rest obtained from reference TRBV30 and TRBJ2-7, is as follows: SQTIHQWPATLVQPVGSPLSLECTVEGTSNPNLYWYRQAAGRGLQLLFYSVGIGQISSEVPQNLSASRPQDRQFILSSKKLLLSDSGFYLCAFTADSSYEQYFGPGTRLTVT.

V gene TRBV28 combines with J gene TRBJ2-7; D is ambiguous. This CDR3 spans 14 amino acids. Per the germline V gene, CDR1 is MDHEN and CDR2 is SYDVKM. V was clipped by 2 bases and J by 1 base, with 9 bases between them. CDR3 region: CASSLGLVSYEQYF. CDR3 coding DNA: TGTGCCAGCAGTTTAGGGCTGGTATCCTACGAGCAGTACTTC.

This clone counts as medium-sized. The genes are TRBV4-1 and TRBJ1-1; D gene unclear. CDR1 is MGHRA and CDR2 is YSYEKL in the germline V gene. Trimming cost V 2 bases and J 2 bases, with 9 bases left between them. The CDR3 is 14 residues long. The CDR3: CASSQMSPNTEAFF. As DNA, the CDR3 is TGCGCCAGCAGCCAAATGTCACCTAACACTGAAGCTTTCTTT.

The CDR3 sequence: CATESSGTSYEQYF. The CDR3 nucleotides are TGTGCCACCGAATCATCGGGGACCTCCTACGAGCAGTACTTC. The rearrangement links TRBV6-5 to TRBJ2-7, with D possibly being TRBD1 or TRBD2 (5 bases each). Germline CDR1 MNHEY, CDR2 SVGAGI. CDR3 length: 14 amino acids. Trimming took off 10 bases at V and 0 bases at J, with 16 bases between the two ends.

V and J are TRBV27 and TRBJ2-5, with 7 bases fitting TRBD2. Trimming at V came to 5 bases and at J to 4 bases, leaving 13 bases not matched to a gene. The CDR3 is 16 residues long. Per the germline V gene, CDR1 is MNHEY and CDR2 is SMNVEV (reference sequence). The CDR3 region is CASSPTVATSLETQYF. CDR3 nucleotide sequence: TGTGCCAGCAGTCCGACCGTTGCGACTAGCCTAGAGACCCAGTACTTC.